These T cell receptor beta chains were read from a single sample in a study of glioma-infiltrating T cells. TCRdb itself ran the multiplex PCR reads through MiXCR, one entry per CDR3 protein. This sample has 100,000 to 150,000 distinct CDR3 sequences, with about 25% found just once. The sequenced sample consisted of glioma tissue, nonneoplastic brain tissue, or PBMCs (not recorded which). These TCRs come from a human donor with low-grade glioma or glioblastoma, undergoing nonglioma brain surgery, or in good health (not recorded which). The conserved cysteine and the conserved F or W are not part of the CDR3 here.

v_gene	j_gene	CDR3aa
TRBV30	TRBJ1-5	AWAQGVYSNQPQH
TRBV7-6	TRBJ1-1	ASSEGVDTEAF
TRBV6-5	TRBJ1-5	ASSLAGRQPQH
TRBV28	TRBJ1-1	ASSLEAAMNTEAF
TRBV7-8	TRBJ2-3	ASSPKRGISTDTQY
TRBV20-1	TRBJ1-2	SAPGGPYGYT
TRBV10-3	TRBJ1-3	AISGGNTIY
TRBV7-9	TRBJ2-3	ASRSWGTDTQY
TRBV24-1	TRBJ2-5	ATSDPGDREQETQY
TRBV28	TRBJ2-3	ASRWAGGGLTDTQY
TRBV7-9	TRBJ2-3	ASSSSRGASTDTQY
TRBV20-1	TRBJ2-1	SAPNQLAIDNEQF
TRBV27	TRBJ2-1	ASRGGGGENNEQF
TRBV10-3	TRBJ2-5	AISDPNLQETQY
TRBV7-2	TRBJ2-3	ASSPLSGADTQY
TRBV3-1	TRBJ2-1	ASSQLGGHEQF
TRBV11-3	TRBJ2-3	ASSLGDYRTDTQY
TRBV5-1	TRBJ1-6	ASSNRGSSYNSPLH
TRBV4-1	TRBJ1-2	ASSLKGGVNPYGYT
TRBV24-1	TRBJ2-1	ATSDPFASGGAYEQF
TRBV7-2	TRBJ1-3	ASSLVTGGGNTIY
TRBV7-2	TRBJ2-3	ASSKRTDTQY
TRBV3-1	TRBJ1-2	ASSQDRGYT
TRBV7-9	TRBJ1-1	ASSKGWDTEAF